Below, 2 T cell receptor beta chains from the same sample are listed, as sequenced in a study of T cells after yellow fever vaccination. Each CDR3 protein gets one entry after TCRdb re-called the 5' RACE reads with MiXCR. The table includes 310,000 or so distinct CDR3 sequences, around 3.6% detected once. The sequencing used PBMCs, collected on the day of the yellow fever booster vaccination. These receptors were taken from a young man who received the YFV17D yellow fever vaccine.

This clonotype was found many times. This chain links TRBV29-1 with TRBJ2-7; D remains unclear. The CDR3 is made up of 13 amino acids. Germline loops: CDR1 SQVTM, CDR2 ANQGSEA. V gave up 5 bases and J gave up 0 bases, with 11 bases separating them. In DNA form, the CDR3 reads TGCAGCGTTCGACGGATTAGCTCCTACGAGCAGTACTTC. Translating gives CSVRRISSYEQYF.

In its sample, this clonotype was seen many times. The DNA for the CDR3 is TGTGCCAGCAGCTGGGGTGTGGACGGAAACATTCAGTACTTC. It yields the protein CASSWGVDGNIQYF. The chain has TRBV5-5 and TRBJ2-4; D is unresolved. Germline values: CDR1 SGHKS, CDR2 YYEKEE (reference sequence). Trimming took off 3 bases at V and 6 bases at J, with 13 bases between the two ends. There are 14 residues in the CDR3.